This TCR beta chain was sequenced during a study of Graves' ophthalmopathy and Graves' hyperthyroidism. Amplification targeted the TCR beta CDR3 regions, with RNA transcripts as the source material. An opening RT-PCR round employed HTBI primers and preceded a second-round multiplex PCR. TCRdb recomputed calls from the multiplex PCR reads with MiXCR, one row per CDR3 protein. The sample carries roughly 500,000 distinct CDR3 sequences, 13% to 15% recorded once. This clonotype was seen ten or more times. Its target is not known. Study-level findings and limits: With around 88% sensitivity and approximately 79% specificity, a 13-signature model separated ophthalmopathy from stable hyperthyroidism.

Where ophthalmopathy was present, donors had moderate-to-severe activity, CAS ≥3, NOSPECS ≥4 and duration under 3 months. Germline CDR1 is LGHNT and CDR2 is FRNRAP. This CDR3 comprises 15 residues. The V and J ends lost 3 bases and 2 bases respectively, with 14 bases between them. The rearrangement joins TRBV12-5 to TRBJ2-7; D remains unclear. What was sequenced was blood. The clonotype comes from a woman aged 25 to 39 with Graves' ophthalmopathy. DNA for the CDR3: TGTGCTAGTGGTTTCCTTGGCCCGGGCCCCTACGAGCAGTACTTC. This codes for CASGFLGPGPYEQYF.